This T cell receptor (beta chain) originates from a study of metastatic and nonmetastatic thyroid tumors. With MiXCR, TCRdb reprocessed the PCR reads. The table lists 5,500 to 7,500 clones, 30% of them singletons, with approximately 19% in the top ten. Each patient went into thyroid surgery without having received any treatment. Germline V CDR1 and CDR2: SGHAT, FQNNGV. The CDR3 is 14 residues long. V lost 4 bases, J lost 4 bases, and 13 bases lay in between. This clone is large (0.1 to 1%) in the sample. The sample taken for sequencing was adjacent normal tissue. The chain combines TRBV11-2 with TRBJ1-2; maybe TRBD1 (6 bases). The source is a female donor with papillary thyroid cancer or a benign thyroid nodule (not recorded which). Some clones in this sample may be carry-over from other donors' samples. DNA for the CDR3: TGTGCCAGCAGCTCCTACAGGGTTAGCTATGGCTACACCTTC. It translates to CASSSYRVSYGYTF.